This passage covers 26 T cell receptor beta chains from one sample sequenced in a study of patients and donors after allogeneic stem cell transplantation. In TCRdb, the RT-PCR reads were re-called with MiXCR into one record per CDR3 protein. Of more than 850,000 distinct CDR3 sequences listed, 18% are singletons. The specimen was blood, either unsorted or a sorted T cell fraction (not recorded which). The source is a human donor who was either an allogeneic HSCT recipient or a stem cell or donor lymphocyte infusion donor (not recorded which). It is not recorded whose cells these are; they may come from a transplant donor.

The CDR3 spells CASSPSQGAYEQYF. The CDR3 DNA is TGCGCCAGCAGCCCTTCCCAGGGGGCTTACGAGCAGTACTTC. The V and J genes are TRBV4-3 and TRBJ2-7; 8 bases align to TRBD1. Germline-derived CDR1 and CDR2 are LGHNA and YSLEER. Trimming took 4 bases from V and 4 from J; bases not matched to a gene: 6. This CDR3 comprises 14 residues.

The table lists this clonotype with a few counts. This chain links TRBV27 with TRBJ1-1; 8 bases are a match to TRBD1. V shed 3 bases and J 6 bases; nucleotides not matched to a gene: 3. Germline loops: CDR1 MNHEY, CDR2 SMNVEV (reference sequence). CDR3 length: 13 amino acids. CDR3 sequence reads: CASSFTDRAEAFF. In DNA, the CDR3 is TGTGCCAGCAGTTTTACGGACAGGGCTGAAGCTTTCTTT.

This clonotype was found a few times. This chain joins TRBV10-3 and TRBJ2-1, with 8 bases that match TRBD2. Germline trimming cut 10 bases from V and 4 bases from J; bases unmatched to any gene: 6. CDR1 and CDR2 from the germline V gene are ENHRY and SYGVKD. The CDR3 loop spans 13 amino acids. In DNA, the CDR3 is TGTGCCACGGGGGGGCAGGGGTACAATGAGCAGTTCTTC. Amino acid sequence: CATGGQGYNEQFF.

This clonotype has a handful of counts. The rearrangement joins TRBV21-1 to TRBJ2-5; the table's D gene call, TRBD1, was not cross checked with the DNA. TRBV21-1 is noted as a pseudogene. The CDR3 is 16 residues long. The CDR3 spells CASSNPRQSSQETQYF. The CDR3 DNA reads TGTGCCAGCAGCAACCCCAGACAGTCATCTCAAGAGACCCAGTACTTC.

The genes are TRBV5-4 and TRBJ2-7; D may match TRBD1 or TRBD2 (5 bases each). The CDR3 has 12 amino acids. The ends were cut back, 5 bases at V and 7 bases at J, with 13 bases in the middle. Germline CDR1 and CDR2: SGHNT and YYREEE (reference sequence). The CDR3 sequence: CASRAPGGEQYF. CDR3 sequence (DNA): TGTGCCAGCAGGGCCCCTGGGGGAGAGCAGTACTTC.

The V call is TRBV10-3, the J call TRBJ2-7, with D maybe TRBD1 (5 bases). Germline CDR1 is ENHRY and CDR2 is SYGVKD. Trimming shortened V by 6 bases and J by 0 bases, and 12 bases separated the two germline ends. The length of the CDR3 is 14 residues. The CDR3 loop reads CAIRETASSYEQYF. The CDR3 DNA is TGTGCCATCAGGGAGACAGCGAGCTCCTACGAGCAGTACTTC.

This sequence joins TRBV30 and TRBJ2-2, with no clear D. V was pared by 3 bases and J by 0 bases, with 8 bases between. The CDR3 contains 14 residues. The V gene's germline CDR1 is GTSNPN and CDR2 SVGIG (reference sequence). CDR3 in DNA: TGTGCCTGGAGAGCACTACCGAACACCGGGGAGCTGTTTTTT. This translates into CAWRALPNTGELFF.

This clonotype has more than one count but fewer than ten. This CDR3 is CSVLPRVTEAFF. The CDR3 nucleotides are TGCAGCGTCCTCCCCCGGGTCACTGAAGCTTTCTTT. The J gene is TRBJ1-1, the V gene TRBV29-1; D is ambiguous. The germline gives CDR1 SQVTM, CDR2 ANQGSEA. The CDR3 runs 12 residues. The germline V and J ends were trimmed by 6 bases and 4 bases, with 12 bases remaining between them. Full variable domain (rest looked up from reference TRBV29-1 and TRBJ1-1): SAVISQKPSRDICQRGTSLTIQCQVDSQVTMMFWYRQQPGQSLTLIATANQGSEATYESGFVIDKFPISRPNLTFSTLTVSNMSPEDSSIYLCSVLPRVTEAFFGQGTRLTVV.

The chain carries TRBV29-1 and TRBJ1-1; possible D gene TRBD1, 5 bases. This CDR3 comprises 15 residues. CDR1 is SQVTM and CDR2 is ANQGSEA in the germline V gene. V was shortened by 3 bases and J by 1 base, with 15 bases between the two germline ends. CDR3 sequence (DNA): TGCAGCGTTGAGAGGGCAGGGAGGGGGAACACTGAAGCTTTCTTT. It translates to CSVERAGRGNTEAFF.

The chain uses TRBV20-1 and TRBJ1-6; D may be TRBD1 (5 bases). V lost 6 bases and J 10 bases, leaving 22 bases between the germline ends. Looked up from germline, CDR1 is DFQATT and CDR2 is SNEGSKA (reference sequence). The CDR3 contains 15 residues. The CDR3 coding sequence is TGCAGTGCCCCGGCAGGGTGGGATCCAGGCTCACCCCTCCACTTT. It specifies CSAPAGWDPGSPLHF.

The chain uses TRBV4-3 and TRBJ1-1; D call uncertain. Germline V gene sequence: CDR1 LGHNA, CDR2 YSLEER. Trimming removed 4 bases from V and 0 bases from J, with 15 bases in between. This CDR3 is built from 16 residues. The CDR3 loop reads CASSPRPPGMNTEAFF. The CDR3 DNA reads as TGCGCCAGCAGCCCCCGCCCCCCGGGGATGAACACTGAAGCTTTCTTT.

The CDR3 region has the DNA TGTGCCAGCAGCGGTAGACTAGCGGGAGTGTCTCCCTACAATGAGCAGTTCTTC. Protein: CASSGRLAGVSPYNEQFF. This chain uses TRBV6-1 with TRBJ2-1; the match to TRBD2 covers 12 bases. In germline, CDR1 is MNHNS, CDR2 SASEGT. Trimming at V came to 6 bases and at J to 2 bases, leaving 11 bases not matched to a gene. This CDR3 region has 18 residues.

The chain joins TRBV24-1 to TRBJ2-7; TRBD2 matches 10 bases. With 6 bases clipped from V and 0 bases from J, the junction kept 7 bases outside the gene matches. The CDR3 contains 16 residues. CDR1 is KGHDR, CDR2 SFDVKD, per germline. CDR3 nucleotides: TGTGCCACCAGTCGACGGACTAGCGGTTACTCCTACGAGCAGTACTTC. Its translation is CATSRRTSGYSYEQYF.

In its sample, this clonotype was seen many times. This chain joins TRBV12-3 or TRBV12-4 and TRBJ1-2; D is uncertain. Trimming took off 6 bases at V and 8 bases at J, with 16 bases between the two ends. The CDR3 consists of 13 residues. The chain's CDR3 is CASSPTYLYGYTF. Here the CDR3 DNA reads TGTGCCAGCAGCCCCACATATCTCTACGGCTACACCTTC.

The V gene is TRBV30, the J gene TRBJ2-1, with 9 bases that match TRBD2. The CDR3 runs 14 residues. Germline V lookup: CDR1 GTSNPN, CDR2 SVGIG (reference sequence). V lost 3 bases and J lost 12; bases outside the gene matches: 12. CDR3 sequence reads: CAWSGFLSGGSQFF. The CDR3 DNA sequence: TGTGCCTGGAGCGGTTTCCTTAGCGGGGGTTCGCAGTTCTTC.

In this sample, this clonotype turned up a few times. V gene TRBV4-3 combines with J gene TRBJ2-1; possibly TRBD1 for D (6 bases). Germline-derived CDR1 and CDR2 are LGHNA and YSLEER. The CDR3 sequence is 14 residues long. V lost 3 bases and J 6 bases, leaving 12 bases between the germline ends. The CDR3: CASSHTTGLNEQFF. The CDR3 DNA is TGCGCCAGCAGCCATACGACAGGCCTCAATGAGCAGTTCTTC.

Ten or more counts support this clonotype. The rearrangement links TRBV7-2 to TRBJ1-1, with TRBD1 as a possible D gene (5 bases). Trimming took 5 bases from V and 0 from J, leaving 10 bases between them. The CDR3 is made up of 14 amino acids. Germline V gene sequence: CDR1 SGHTA, CDR2 FQGNSA. The CDR3 spells CASSRDRMNTEAFF. The CDR3 nucleotides are TGTGCCAGCAGCCGCGACAGAATGAACACTGAAGCTTTCTTT.

This clonotype occurred a few times. The V and J genes are TRBV29-1 and TRBJ2-5; D call uncertain. The V end lost 3 bases, the J end lost 0 bases, and 14 bases lay between the germline ends. The CDR3 is made up of 15 amino acids. Germline V lookup: CDR1 SQVTM, CDR2 ANQGSEA. The CDR3 sequence is CSVEGKHNYQETQYF. CDR3 in DNA: TGCAGCGTTGAGGGCAAACACAACTACCAAGAGACCCAGTACTTC.

This clonotype turned up a few times. V is TRBV6-2 or TRBV6-3 and J is TRBJ1-5; 7 nucleotides match TRBD1. Germline trimming cut 2 bases from V and 8 bases from J; bases unmatched to any gene: 12. Germline V CDR1 and CDR2: MNHEY, SVGEGT. The CDR3 spans 16 residues. CDR3 in amino acids: CASSYGAGGNIEPQHF. CDR3 nucleotides: TGTGCCAGCAGTTACGGGGCAGGGGGAAATATCGAGCCCCAGCATTTT.

The table lists this clonotype with many counts. The chain is built from TRBV29-1 and TRBJ2-2; 9 bases align to TRBD1. V lost 7 bases to trimming and J lost 2 bases; unmatched junction nucleotides: 5. The length of the CDR3 is 14 residues. Germline CDR1 is SQVTM and CDR2 is ANQGSEA. Here the CDR3 reads CSGTGARNTGELFF. CDR3 coding DNA: TGCAGCGGGACAGGGGCTCGCAACACCGGGGAGCTGTTTTTT.

V and J are TRBV4-2 and TRBJ1-5; D call uncertain. Germline V lookup: CDR1 LGHNA, CDR2 YNFKEQ. V shed 4 bases and J shed 1 base, with 14 bases lying between them. The CDR3 consists of 16 residues. CDR3 residues: CASSPREEGSNQPQHF. The DNA of the CDR3 is TGTGCCAGCAGCCCACGGGAGGAAGGAAGCAATCAGCCCCAGCATTTT.

The rearrangement joins TRBV11-2 to TRBJ2-3, with a tentative D call TRBD1 (5 bases). Germline assignment: CDR1 SGHAT and CDR2 FQNNGV. CDR3 length equals 17 residues. V was shortened by 0 bases and J by 2 bases, with 15 bases between the two germline ends. This CDR3 reads CASSLDRAGSNTDTQYF. The CDR3, as DNA: TGTGCCAGCAGCTTAGATAGGGCAGGGTCCAACACAGATACGCAGTATTTT.

Ten or more counts support this clonotype. The chain combines TRBV12-3 or TRBV12-4 with TRBJ1-1, with D hard to call. The length of the CDR3 is 10 residues. V lost 1 base, J lost 10 bases, and 4 bases lay in between. CDR3 bases: TGTGCCAGCAGTTTAGTCGGAGCTTTCTTT. Translation gives CASSLVGAFF.

Only a few counts were recorded for this clonotype. The V call is TRBV5-1, the J call TRBJ2-7; D unresolved. The CDR3 runs to 14 residues. The germline V gene encodes CDR1 SGHRS and CDR2 YFSETQ. V was clipped by 3 bases and J by 2 bases, with 12 bases between them. The CDR3, as DNA: TGCGCCAGCAGCTCCGGGCCAGGAGCCTACGAGCAGTACTTC. Protein: CASSSGPGAYEQYF.

The genes are TRBV9 and TRBJ2-7; perhaps TRBD1 as D (7 bases). The V gene lost 4 bases and the J gene lost 6 bases, with 17 bases spanning the gap. The CDR3 has 14 amino acids. Germline V gives CDR1 SGDLS, CDR2 YYNGEE. This CDR3 reads CASSPSGDSREQYF. For the CDR3, the DNA is TGTGCCAGCAGCCCCTCGGGGGACAGTCGCGAGCAGTACTTC. Filled out from reference TRBV9 and TRBJ2-7, the complete variable domain reads DSGVTQTPKHLITATGQRVTLRCSPRSGDLSVYWYQQSLDQGLQFLIQYYNGEERAKGNILERFSAQQFPDLHSELNLSSLELGDSALYFCASSPSGDSREQYFGPGTRLTVT.

This clonotype was observed a few times. The rearrangement joins TRBV5-1 to TRBJ1-1, with D uncertain. This CDR3 spans 14 amino acids. The V and J ends lost 4 bases and 6 bases respectively, with 16 bases between them. Germline V lookup: CDR1 SGHRS, CDR2 YFSETQ. CDR3 amino acids: CASSQTPLSPEAFF. In DNA, the CDR3 is TGCGCCAGCAGCCAGACCCCACTTTCACCTGAAGCTTTCTTT. Full variable domain (remainder filled in from reference TRBV5-1 and TRBJ1-1): KAGVTQTPRYLIKTRGQQVTLSCSPISGHRSVSWYQQTPGQGLQFLFEYFSETQRNKGNFPGRFSGRQFSNSRSEMNVSTLELGDSALYLCASSQTPLSPEAFFGQGTRLTVV.